The rows below give T cell receptor beta chains drawn from one sample of a study of control samples from healthy donors and cancer patients. Only in-frame clones appear in the TCRdb table, and some are missing; sequencing was by immunoSEQ multiplex PCR. The sample shows 150,000 to 200,000 clones, around nine tenths of them seen only once. Sequenced material: blood. These receptor sequences come from a man younger than 35 in good health. CDR3s include the opening cysteine and the closing phenylalanine or tryptophan. The D gene is left open where the match is weak. Size values are once, few and many counts, or a class for expanded clones, and some rows have none.

>TRBJ1-5|NA|NA|TRBV5-5
CASSSGLGQVSNQPQHF
TGTGCCAGCAGCTCGGGGCTGGGGCAGGTCAGCAATCAGCCCCAGCATTTT
>TRBJ2-1|once|NA|TRBV12-3/TRBV12-4
CAVLADLGNEQFF
TGTGCCGTCCTAGCAGATTTGGGGAATGAGCAGTTCTTC
>TRBJ1-3|NA|NA|TRBV29-1
CSVNGIAGNTIYF
TGCAGCGTTAACGGGATAGCCGGAAACACCATATATTTT
>TRBJ2-1|NA|TRBD2|TRBV2
CASSGTSREQFF
TGTGCCAGCAGTGGGACTAGCCGGGAGCAGTTCTTC
>TRBJ1-3|NA|NA|TRBV7-2
CASSLRGSGNTIYF
TGTGCCAGCAGCCTCAGGGGCTCTGGAAACACCATATATTTT
>TRBJ1-5|NA|NA|TRBV29-1
CSVAGYNQPQHF
TGCAGCGTTGCCGGATACAATCAGCCCCAGCATTTT
>TRBJ2-1|NA|NA|TRBV7-3
CASSLSVHPNEQFF
TGTGCCAGCAGCTTAAGCGTCCACCCCAATGAGCAGTTCTTC
>TRBJ2-2|NA|TRBD1|TRBV5-1
CASSLEGADGGELFF
TGCGCCAGCAGCTTGGAGGGGGCGGACGGCGGGGAGCTGTTTTTT
>TRBJ1-1|NA|TRBD1|TRBV6-5
CASNSLTGHTEAFF
TGTGCCAGCAATTCACTGACAGGGCACACTGAAGCTTTCTTT
>TRBJ2-7|NA|NA|TRBV21-1
CASSAHGDEQYF
TGTGCCAGCAGCGCCCACGGGGACGAGCAGTACTTC
>TRBJ1-1|NA|TRBD1|TRBV7-8
CASSLLTGVYTEAFF
TGTGCCAGCAGCTTACTAACAGGGGTGTACACTGAAGCTTTCTTT
>TRBJ2-7|NA|TRBD2|TRBV7-9
CASGGGEDVWEQYF
TGTGCCAGCGGCGGGGGGGAGGACGTTTGGGAGCAGTACTTC
>TRBJ2-7|NA|NA|TRBV6-6
CASSYELRGAEEQYF
TGTGCCAGCAGTTACGAGCTGAGGGGGGCAGAGGAGCAGTACTTC
>TRBJ2-7|NA|NA|TRBV7-2
CASSLMGQGYEQYF
TGTGCCAGCAGCTTAATGGGGCAGGGTTACGAGCAGTACTTC
>TRBJ2-7|NA|TRBD2|TRBV6-2/TRBV6-3
CASSYSSGSSYEQYF
TGTGCCAGCAGTTACTCCAGCGGGAGCTCCTACGAGCAGTACTTC
>TRBJ1-4|NA|TRBD1|TRBV7-2
CASSPTGGEKLFF
TGTGCCAGCAGTCCTACAGGGGGGGAAAAACTGTTTTTT
>TRBJ1-1|NA|TRBD1|TRBV13
CASSPGTENTEAFF
TGTGCCAGCAGCCCCGGGACAGAAAACACTGAAGCTTTCTTT
>TRBJ2-1|few|TRBD2|TRBV7-2
CASSLPVLAGGKKGNEQFF
TGTGCCAGCAGCTTACCGGTACTAGCGGGGGGTAAGAAGGGCAATGAGCAGTTCTTC
>TRBJ2-7|once|NA|TRBV5-1
CASSFAGPYEQYF
TGCGCCAGCAGCTTCGCAGGGCCGTACGAGCAGTACTTC
>TRBJ2-1|NA|TRBD2|TRBV19
CASSSLPGEGEQFF
TGTGCCAGTAGTAGTCTGCCGGGGGAGGGAGAGCAGTTCTTC
>TRBJ1-4|NA|TRBD1|TRBV29-1
CSAGRTGGAGGEKLFF
TGCAGCGCCGGCCGGACAGGGGGAGCGGGGGGGGAAAAACTGTTTTTT
>TRBJ2-4|NA|NA|TRBV6-2/TRBV6-3
CASSYGGNGDIQYF
TGTGCCAGCAGTTACGGTGGGAATGGGGATATTCAGTACTTC
>TRBJ2-5|once|TRBD1|TRBV15
CATSRGTGLETQYF
TGTGCCACCAGCAGAGGGACAGGTCTTGAGACCCAGTACTTC
>TRBJ2-5|NA|TRBD2|TRBV3-1/TRBV3-2
CASSRGLAGYRTETQYF
TGTGCCAGCAGCCGGGGGTTAGCGGGGTATAGAACGGAGACCCAGTACTTC